This TCR beta chain was recorded in a study of patients and donors after allogeneic stem cell transplantation. TCRdb independently ran MiXCR on the RT-PCR reads; one entry per CDR3 protein. The sample includes approximately 9,000 distinct CDR3 sequences, about 4% seen only once; the top ten take nearly 20%. Trimming took 8 bases from V and 4 from J, leaving 9 bases between them. The CDR3 is 11 residues long. CDR1 LNHNV and CDR2 YYDKDF come from the germline V gene (reference sequence). This clonotype was counted many times. The receptor was derived from a human donor who was either an allogeneic HSCT recipient or a stem cell or donor lymphocyte infusion donor (not recorded which). It is not recorded whose cells these are; they may come from a transplant donor. The V call is TRBV15, the J call TRBJ2-7; D may be TRBD1 (5 bases). The specimen was blood, either unsorted or a sorted T cell fraction (not recorded which). CDR3 protein: CATWGGYEQYF. DNA for the CDR3: TGTGCCACCTGGGGCGGATACGAGCAGTACTTC. Combining the CDR3 with reference TRBV15 and TRBJ2-7 gives the whole variable domain DAMVIQNPRYQVTQFGKPVTLSCSQTLNHNVMYWYQQKSSQAPKLLFHYYDKDFNNEADTPDNFQSRRPNTSFCFLDIRSPGLGDTAMYLCATWGGYEQYFGPGTRLTVT.